This TCR beta chain was sequenced in a study of identical twins. Notes on the study in general: Invariant MAIT and iNKT cells could partly confound zero-insertion analyses. There was an excess of low generation probability in the out-of-frame alpha sequences that twins shared. A cross-sectional statistical analysis, not follow-up of the same donors, supported the conclusions.

There were only healthy Caucasians among the donors. The CDR3 has 17 residues. CDR1 KGHSH and CDR2 LQKENI come from the germline V gene. V lost 0 bases to trimming and J lost 9 bases; unmatched junction nucleotides: 6. Only a few counts were recorded for this clonotype. The antigen remains undetermined. TCRdb itself ran the 5' RACE reads through MiXCR, one entry per CDR3 protein. The sample holds 690,000 or so distinct CDR3 sequences; around 8.6% are singletons and the top ten take approximately 0.89%. This sample also appeared in a second study, on yellow fever vaccine responses in identical twins.

The clonotype was recovered from a woman aged 18-29 years in good health. The source material was PBMCs. The gene calls are TRBV18 and TRBJ2-1; 15 bases agree with TRBD2. CDR3 protein: CASSPPGLAGGIGEQFF. The CDR3 bases are TGTGCCAGCTCACCACCGGGACTAGCGGGAGGAATAGGTGAGCAGTTCTTC.